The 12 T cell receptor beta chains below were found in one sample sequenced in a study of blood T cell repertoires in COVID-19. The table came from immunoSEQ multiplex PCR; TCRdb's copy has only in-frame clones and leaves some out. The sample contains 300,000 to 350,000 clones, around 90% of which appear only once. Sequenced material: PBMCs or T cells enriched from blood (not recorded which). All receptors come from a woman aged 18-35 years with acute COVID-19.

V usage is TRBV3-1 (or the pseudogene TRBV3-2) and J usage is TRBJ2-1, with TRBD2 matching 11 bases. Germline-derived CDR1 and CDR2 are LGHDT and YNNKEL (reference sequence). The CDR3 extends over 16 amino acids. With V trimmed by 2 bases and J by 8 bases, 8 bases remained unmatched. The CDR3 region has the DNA TGTGCCAGCAGCCAACGCTTCCAGGGACTAGCGGATGAGCAGTTCTTC. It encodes CASSQRFQGLADEQFF.

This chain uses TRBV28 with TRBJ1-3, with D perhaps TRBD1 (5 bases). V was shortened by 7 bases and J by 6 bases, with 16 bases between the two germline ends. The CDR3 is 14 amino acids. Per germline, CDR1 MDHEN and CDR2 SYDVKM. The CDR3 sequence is CASTNGGVENTIYF. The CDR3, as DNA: TGTGCCAGCACCAATGGGGGGGTTGAAAACACCATATATTTT.

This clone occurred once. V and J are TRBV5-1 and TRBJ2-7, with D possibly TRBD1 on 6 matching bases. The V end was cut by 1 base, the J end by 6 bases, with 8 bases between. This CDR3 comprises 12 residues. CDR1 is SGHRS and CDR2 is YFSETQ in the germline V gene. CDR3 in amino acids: CASSLTGPEQYF. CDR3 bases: TGCGCCAGCAGCTTGACAGGGCCCGAGCAGTACTTC.

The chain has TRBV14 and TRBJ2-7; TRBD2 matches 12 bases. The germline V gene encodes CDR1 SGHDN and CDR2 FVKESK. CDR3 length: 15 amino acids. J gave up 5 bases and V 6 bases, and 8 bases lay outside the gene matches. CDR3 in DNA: TGTGCCAGCAGTCCTACTAGCGGGAGGCCGGACGAGCAGTACTTC. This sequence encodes CASSPTSGRPDEQYF.

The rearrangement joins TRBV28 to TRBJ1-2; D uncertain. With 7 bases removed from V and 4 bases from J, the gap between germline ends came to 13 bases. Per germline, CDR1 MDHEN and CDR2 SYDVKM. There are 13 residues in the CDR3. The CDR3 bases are TGTGCCAGCACCGCCTCGAGGAGCTATGGCTACACCTTC. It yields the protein CASTASRSYGYTF.

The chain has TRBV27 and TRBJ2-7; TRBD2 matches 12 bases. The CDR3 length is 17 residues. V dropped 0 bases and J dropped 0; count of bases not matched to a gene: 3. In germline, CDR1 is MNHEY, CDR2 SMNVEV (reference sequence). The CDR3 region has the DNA TGTGCCAGCAGTTTATCCCTGACTAGCGGGAGCTCCTACGAGCAGTACTTC. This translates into CASSLSLTSGSSYEQYF.

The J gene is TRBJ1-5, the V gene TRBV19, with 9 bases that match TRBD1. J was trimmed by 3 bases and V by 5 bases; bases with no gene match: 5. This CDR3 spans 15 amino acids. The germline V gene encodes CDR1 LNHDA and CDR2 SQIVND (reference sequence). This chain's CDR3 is CASSDGTGYNQPQHF. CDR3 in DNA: TGTGCCAGTAGTGACGGGACAGGGTACAATCAGCCCCAGCATTTT.

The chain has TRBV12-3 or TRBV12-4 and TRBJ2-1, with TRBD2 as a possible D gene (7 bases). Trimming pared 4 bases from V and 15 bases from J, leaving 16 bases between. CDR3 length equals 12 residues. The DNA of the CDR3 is TGTGCCAGCAGTTGGCTCGGGGGGCCCGGGTTCTTC. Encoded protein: CASSWLGGPGFF.

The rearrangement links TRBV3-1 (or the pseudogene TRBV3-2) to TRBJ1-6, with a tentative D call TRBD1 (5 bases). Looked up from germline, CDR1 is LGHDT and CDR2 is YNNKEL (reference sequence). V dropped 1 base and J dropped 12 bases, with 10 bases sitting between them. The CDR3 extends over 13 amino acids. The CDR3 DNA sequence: TGTGCCAGCAGCCAAGGGTTGGGGGGACCCCTCCACTTT. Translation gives CASSQGLGGPLHF.

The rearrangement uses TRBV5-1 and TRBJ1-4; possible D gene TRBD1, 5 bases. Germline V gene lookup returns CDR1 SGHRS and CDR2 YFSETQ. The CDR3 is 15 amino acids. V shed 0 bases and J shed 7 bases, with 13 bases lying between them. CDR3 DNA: TGCGCCAGCAGCTTGGGGTGGCAGGGAAGTGAAAAACTGTTTTTT. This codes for CASSLGWQGSEKLFF.

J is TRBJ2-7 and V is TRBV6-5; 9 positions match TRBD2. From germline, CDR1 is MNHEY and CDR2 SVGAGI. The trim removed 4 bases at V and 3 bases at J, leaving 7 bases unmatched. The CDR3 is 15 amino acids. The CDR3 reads CASSSLSGSLYEQYF. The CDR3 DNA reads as TGTGCCAGCAGTTCCCTTAGCGGGAGTCTCTACGAGCAGTACTTC.

CDR3 loop: CATSTDSKNIQYF. In DNA form, the CDR3 reads TGTGCCACCAGCACGGACAGTAAAAACATTCAGTACTTC. This sequence joins TRBV15 and TRBJ2-4; weak D call: TRBD1 (6 bases). Trimming took off 4 bases at V and 4 bases at J, with 8 bases between the two ends. Looked up from germline, CDR1 is LNHNV and CDR2 is YYDKDF (reference sequence). The CDR3 covers 13 residues.